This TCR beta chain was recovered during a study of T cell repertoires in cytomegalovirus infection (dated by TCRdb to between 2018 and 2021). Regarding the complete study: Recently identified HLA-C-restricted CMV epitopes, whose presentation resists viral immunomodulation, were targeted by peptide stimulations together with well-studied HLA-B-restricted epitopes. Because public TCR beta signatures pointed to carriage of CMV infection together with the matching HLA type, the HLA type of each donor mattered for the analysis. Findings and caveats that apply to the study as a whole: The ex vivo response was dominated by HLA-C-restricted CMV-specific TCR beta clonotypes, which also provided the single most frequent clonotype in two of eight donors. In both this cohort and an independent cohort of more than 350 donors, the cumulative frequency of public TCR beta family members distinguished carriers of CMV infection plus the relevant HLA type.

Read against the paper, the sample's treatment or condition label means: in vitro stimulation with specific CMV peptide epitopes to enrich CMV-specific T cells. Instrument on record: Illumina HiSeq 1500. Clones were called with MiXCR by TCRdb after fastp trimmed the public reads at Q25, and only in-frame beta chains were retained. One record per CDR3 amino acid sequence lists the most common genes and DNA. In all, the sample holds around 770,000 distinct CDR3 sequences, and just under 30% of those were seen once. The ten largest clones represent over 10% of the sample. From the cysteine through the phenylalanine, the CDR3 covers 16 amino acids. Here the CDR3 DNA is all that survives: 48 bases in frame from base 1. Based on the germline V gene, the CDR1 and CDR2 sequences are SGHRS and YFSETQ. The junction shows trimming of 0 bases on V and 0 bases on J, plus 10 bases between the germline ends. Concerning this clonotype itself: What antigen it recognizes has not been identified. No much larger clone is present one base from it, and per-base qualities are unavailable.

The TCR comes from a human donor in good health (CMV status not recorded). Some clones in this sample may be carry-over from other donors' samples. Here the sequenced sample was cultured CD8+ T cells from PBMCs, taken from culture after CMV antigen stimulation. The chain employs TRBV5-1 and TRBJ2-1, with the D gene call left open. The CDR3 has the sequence CASSLEAGVSYNEQFF. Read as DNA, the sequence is TGCGCCAGCAGCTTGGAGGCAGGCGTCTCCTACAATGAGCAGTTCTTC.